This entry lists 26 T cell receptor beta chains sequenced from one sample in a study of shared clonotypes between healthy human individuals. This table comes from immunoSEQ multiplex PCR, and its TCRdb copy is limited to in-frame clones, with some not included. Here the sample spans about 2.3 million clones, roughly 92% being singletons. Specimen: naive CD4+ T cells from PBMCs. The subset here: CD45RA+ positively selected. Every receptor here comes from a man aged 18 to 29 in good health. Some clones in this sample may be carry-over from other donors' samples.

This chain uses TRBV28 with TRBJ2-3; 8 bases fit TRBD2. The CDR3 totals 17 residues. The junction had 9 bases not matched to a gene; V was cut back by 3 bases and J by 1 base. The germline V gene encodes CDR1 MDHEN and CDR2 SYDVKM. CDR3 sequence reads: CASSLGGLVGGTDTQYF. For the CDR3, the DNA is TGTGCCAGCAGTTTGGGGGGACTAGTCGGGGGCACAGATACGCAGTATTTT.

This chain connects TRBV28 to TRBJ2-5, with 7 bases aligning to TRBD1. Germline V gives CDR1 MDHEN, CDR2 SYDVKM. The CDR3 covers 14 residues. Trimming at V came to 7 bases and at J to 7 bases, leaving 12 bases not matched to a gene. CDR3 in amino acids: CASTETGRMGTQYF. DNA of the CDR3: TGTGCCAGCACGGAGACAGGGAGAATGGGGACCCAGTACTTC. The full variable domain, with the rest looked up from reference TRBV28 and TRBJ2-5, is DVKVTQSSRYLVKRTGEKVFLECVQDMDHENMFWYRQDPGLGLRLIYFSYDVKMKEKGDIPEGYSVSREKKERFSLILESASTNQTSMYLCASTETGRMGTQYFGPGTRLLVL.

V usage is TRBV7-9 and J usage is TRBJ1-1; no firm D call. The germline CDR1 and CDR2 sequences are SEHNR and FQNEAQ (reference sequence). The CDR3 has 14 amino acids. The ends were cut back, 2 bases at V and 3 bases at J, with 10 bases in the middle. The CDR3 region is CASSLQIEDTEAFF. The CDR3 DNA reads TGTGCCAGCAGCTTACAAATTGAGGACACTGAAGCTTTCTTT.

V is TRBV2 and J is TRBJ2-1; perhaps D is TRBD1 or TRBD2 (7 bases each). CDR3 length equals 14 residues. V was cut by 11 bases and J by 8 bases, with 22 bases left in between. Germline V gives CDR1 SNHLY, CDR2 FYNNEI. The CDR3 bases are TGTGCCGGCGGGAGACAGGGCTTATCGGATGAGCAGTTCTTC. This translates into CAGGRQGLSDEQFF. Full variable domain (missing parts from reference TRBV2 and TRBJ2-1): EPEVTQTPSHQVTQMGQEVILRCVPISNHLYFYWYRQILGQKVEFLVSFYNNEISEKSEIFDDQFSVERPDGSNFTLKIRSTKLEDSAMYFCAGGRQGLSDEQFFGPGTRLTVL.

The chain is built from TRBV6-1 and TRBJ2-2, with TRBD1 matching 7 bases. CDR1 is MNHNS and CDR2 is SASEGT in the germline V gene. The CDR3 is made up of 15 amino acids. The trim removed 4 bases at V and 6 bases at J, leaving 8 bases unmatched. The CDR3 spells CASSARQGGSGELFF. The CDR3, as DNA: TGTGCCAGCAGTGCTCGACAGGGTGGATCCGGGGAGCTGTTTTTT.

The V call is TRBV23-1, the J call TRBJ2-5; 8 bases fit TRBD1. Being an ORF, TRBV23-1 has a function that is uncertain. Unmatched junction bases numbered 7, after V lost 6 bases and J lost 4 bases. CDR3 size: 14 residues. For the CDR3, the DNA is TGCGCCAGCAGACCCCCTGGACAGGGAGAGACCCAGTACTTC. Its translation: CASRPPGQGETQYF.

Comment on this clone: The same CDR3 also results from other DNA sequences found in this sample. The V gene is TRBV2, the J gene TRBJ1-2; the D gene is possibly TRBD1 (5 bases). This CDR3 has 14 residues. V lost 4 bases, J lost 2 bases, and 11 bases lay in between. CDR1 and CDR2 (germline): SNHLY, FYNNEI. The CDR3 nucleotides are TGTGCCAGCAGTGTTGAGGGGACCAACTATGGCTACACCTTC. Protein: CASSVEGTNYGYTF.

This chain uses TRBV7-2 with TRBJ2-1; D call uncertain. The CDR3 runs to 15 residues. Trimming removed 1 base at V and 0 bases at J, with 7 bases between. Germline values: CDR1 SGHTA, CDR2 FQGNSA. The CDR3 bases are TGTGCCAGCAGCTTAGTAAGCGTCTCCTACAATGAGCAGTTCTTC. It encodes CASSLVSVSYNEQFF.

This clone was seen only once. The chain couples TRBV5-1 to TRBJ1-2; D is possibly TRBD1 (5 bases). The CDR3 runs 14 residues. V lost 0 bases and J lost 7, with 13 bases in between. Germline CDR1 SGHRS, CDR2 YFSETQ. CDR3 protein: CASSLGGESGGYTF. The DNA for the CDR3 is TGCGCCAGCAGCTTGGGGGGCGAAAGTGGTGGCTACACCTTC.

This sequence joins TRBV27 and TRBJ1-2; TRBD1 agrees at 8 bases. Trimming cost V 0 bases and J 0 bases; bases outside gene matches: 3. Germline loops: CDR1 MNHEY, CDR2 SMNVEV (reference sequence). The CDR3 has 16 residues. The CDR3 DNA reads as TGTGCCAGCAGTTTATCGCTGGGACAGGCTAACTATGGCTACACCTTC. Protein: CASSLSLGQANYGYTF.

The genes are TRBV28 and TRBJ2-1; a weak D match, TRBD2 (5 bases). The CDR3 extends over 12 amino acids. Germline V gene data show CDR1 as MDHEN and CDR2 as SYDVKM. V lost 5 bases and J lost 8, with 10 bases in between. The CDR3 DNA sequence: TGTGCCAGCAGTCGGACTTTCTATGAGCAGTTCTTC. Translation gives CASSRTFYEQFF.

The CDR3 is CASSYEDSPLHF. The CDR3 DNA follows: TGTGCCAGCAGTTACGAGGATTCACCCCTCCACTTT. The rearrangement uses TRBV6-6 and TRBJ1-6, with no clear D. CDR3 length equals 12 residues. V dropped 2 bases and J dropped 8 bases, with 4 bases sitting between them. CDR1 and CDR2 (germline): MNHNY, SVGAGI (reference sequence).

This clone was recorded only once. The chain employs TRBV11-2 and TRBJ1-3, with D unclear. The CDR3 has 14 amino acids. Germline assignment: CDR1 SGHAT and CDR2 FQNNGV. V shed 3 bases and J shed 2 bases, with 8 bases lying between them. The CDR3 spells CASSFGPTGNTIYF. The CDR3 region has the DNA TGTGCCAGCAGCTTCGGACCGACTGGAAACACCATATATTTT.

This clone was seen once. This chain uses TRBV2 with TRBJ2-6; 10 nucleotides agree with TRBD1. Germline V gene lookup returns CDR1 SNHLY and CDR2 FYNNEI. The CDR3 covers 17 residues. V was clipped by 5 bases and J by 2 bases; unmatched bases: 6. CDR3 nucleotide sequence: TGTGCCAGCAGTCCCCGGGACAGGGGTGCTGGGGCCAACGTCCTGACTTTC. Protein product: CASSPRDRGAGANVLTF.

The chain joins TRBV10-3 to TRBJ2-7; 9 bases agree with TRBD2. J was trimmed by 5 bases and V by 4 bases; bases with no gene match: 6. This CDR3 spans 14 amino acids. In germline, CDR1 is ENHRY, CDR2 SYGVKD. The DNA for the CDR3 is TGTGCCATCAGTGCCGCGGGAGGGGCCCACGAGCAGTACTTC. The encoded protein is CAISAAGGAHEQYF.

DNA for the CDR3: TGTGCCAGCAGCTTAACGGAGGACCCAGGACAGGGAAAAGTGTTGAACACTGAAGCTTTCTTT. Its protein is CASSLTEDPGQGKVLNTEAFF. The rearrangement joins TRBV7-3 to TRBJ1-1; TRBD1 aligns across 8 bases. V shed 0 bases and J 0 bases; nucleotides not matched to a gene: 18. The CDR3 has 21 residues. The germline V gene encodes CDR1 SGHTA and CDR2 FQGTGA.

In regard to this clone: Distinct nucleotide sequences in the sample also encode this CDR3. The chain employs TRBV27 and TRBJ1-2, with TRBD1 identical over 7 bases. The CDR3 is 14 residues long. V dropped 3 bases and J dropped 6; count of bases not matched to a gene: 7. Germline V gene sequence: CDR1 MNHEY, CDR2 SMNVEV (reference sequence). CDR3 DNA: TGTGCCAGCAGTTTCCGACAGGGAACTGATGGCTACACCTTC. Its translation: CASSFRQGTDGYTF.

The rearrangement links TRBV7-2 to TRBJ2-5; D could derive from TRBD1 or TRBD2 (5 bases each). Trimming stripped 1 base from V and 5 bases from J, with 17 bases between. The CDR3 sequence is 16 residues long. Germline V lookup: CDR1 SGHTA, CDR2 FQGNSA. The CDR3: CASSLVWDLSRETQYF. For the CDR3, the DNA is TGTGCCAGCAGCTTAGTTTGGGACCTTAGTAGGGAGACCCAGTACTTC.

The chain has TRBV7-6 and TRBJ2-3, with 10 bases fitting TRBD2. V shed 3 bases and J 4 bases; nucleotides not matched to a gene: 7. This CDR3 contains 16 residues. CDR1 and CDR2 from the germline V gene are SGHVS and FNYEAQ. CDR3 loop: CASSLQRLAGSDTQYF. The DNA of the CDR3 is TGTGCCAGCAGCTTGCAGCGACTAGCGGGCTCAGATACGCAGTATTTT.

On this clone itself: This sample includes further DNA sequences coding for the same CDR3. The gene calls are TRBV7-2 and TRBJ1-1; D gene unclear. V lost 1 base and J 5 bases, leaving 8 bases between the germline ends. Germline assignment: CDR1 SGHTA and CDR2 FQGNSA. This CDR3 has 13 amino acids. CDR3 region: CASSLVVRTEAFF. In DNA form, the CDR3 reads TGTGCCAGCAGCTTAGTGGTTCGGACTGAAGCTTTCTTT. The variable domain in full, completed from reference TRBV7-2 and TRBJ1-1, reads GAGVSQSPSNKVTEKGKDVELRCDPISGHTALYWYRQSLGQGLEFLIYFQGNSAPDKSGLPSDRFSAERTGGSVSTLTIQRTQQEDSAVYLCASSLVVRTEAFFGQGTRLTVV.

This rearrangement joins TRBV28 to TRBJ1-5; D perhaps matches TRBD1 (6 bases). Looked up from germline, CDR1 is MDHEN and CDR2 is SYDVKM. The CDR3 has 16 amino acids. Between the trimmed V and J ends, which lost 1 base and 4 bases, there was a span of 14 bases. The CDR3 nucleotides read TGTGCCAGCAGTTTATTATCGGGACACCGGAATCAGCCCCAGCATTTT. This sequence encodes CASSLLSGHRNQPQHF.

The chain links TRBV28 to TRBJ2-4; D possibly corresponds to TRBD2 (6 bases). The CDR3 is 16 residues long. Per the germline V gene, CDR1 is MDHEN and CDR2 is SYDVKM. Deletions cut 5 bases from V and 6 bases from J, with 20 bases between. CDR3 DNA: TGTGCCAGCAGTGATTCGTCGGCGGGAATGGGAAACATTCAGTACTTC. Protein sequence: CASSDSSAGMGNIQYF. The variable domain in full, with the rest retrieved from reference TRBV28 and TRBJ2-4, is DVKVTQSSRYLVKRTGEKVFLECVQDMDHENMFWYRQDPGLGLRLIYFSYDVKMKEKGDIPEGYSVSREKKERFSLILESASTNQTSMYLCASSDSSAGMGNIQYFGAGTRLSVL.

This clone was recorded a few times. This chain uses TRBV2 with TRBJ1-1; D not certain. Germline CDR1 reads SNHLY; CDR2 reads FYNNEI. V lost 5 bases, J lost 1 base, and 11 bases lay in between. This CDR3 has 14 residues. The CDR3 loop reads CASSYARENTEAFF. The DNA for the CDR3 is TGTGCCAGCAGTTACGCGCGGGAGAACACTGAAGCTTTCTTT.

The J gene is TRBJ2-2, the V gene TRBV7-3; a weak D match, TRBD1 (6 bases). CDR3 length: 12 residues. V was pared by 5 bases and J by 6 bases, with 7 bases between. Germline CDR1 is SGHTA and CDR2 is FQGTGA. The DNA for the CDR3 is TGTGCCAGCAGCCAGGGGTCCGGGGAGCTGTTTTTT. Translated, it gives CASSQGSGELFF.

The table lists this clone with a few counts. The chain uses TRBV11-2 and TRBJ1-1; TRBD1 might be the D (6 bases). The length of the CDR3 is 14 residues. CDR1 and CDR2 from the germline V gene are SGHAT and FQNNGV. V lost 4 bases, J lost 1 base, and 10 bases lay in between. CDR3 sequence (DNA): TGTGCCAGCAGCTCGGACAGAACGAACACTGAAGCTTTCTTT. This sequence encodes CASSSDRTNTEAFF.

CDR3 in amino acids: CASRLRWQGSYEQYF. The CDR3 DNA reads as TGTGCCAGCAGGCTAAGGTGGCAGGGGTCCTACGAGCAGTACTTC. The chain joins TRBV28 to TRBJ2-7, with TRBD1 as a possible D gene (6 bases). The germline V and J ends were trimmed by 6 bases and 1 base, with 16 bases remaining between them. The V gene's germline CDR1 is MDHEN and CDR2 SYDVKM. The CDR3 covers 15 residues.